These T cell receptor beta chains were read from a single sample in a study of T cells in Graves' hyperthyroidism and ophthalmopathy. MiXCR, applied by TCRdb to the multiplex PCR reads, yields one record per CDR3 protein. The data show about half a million distinct CDR3 sequences, approximately 25% seen once. Specimen: blood. These TCRs come from a woman in her 30s with Graves' ophthalmopathy. The CDR3 runs from the conserved cysteine through the conserved F or W. A D gene is named only where the DNA matches it firmly. The size entry is marked missing in some rows and otherwise reads once, few, many or a size class.

D,J,V,size,CDR3,DNA
-,TRBJ2-7,TRBV7-2,many,CASSPPAVYEQYF,TGTGCCAGCAGCCCCCCGGCAGTCTACGAGCAGTACTTC
-,TRBJ1-5,TRBV7-9,many,CASSAMGDSNQPQHF,TGTGCCAGCAGCGCGATGGGGGATAGCAATCAGCCCCAGCATTTT
-,TRBJ1-1,TRBV19,many,CASSASIEAFF,TGTGCCAGTAGTGCCTCTATTGAAGCTTTCTTT
-,TRBJ2-4,TRBV20-1,-,CSARNGQARRVIQYF,TGCAGTGCTAGAAACGGACAGGCTCGGAGGGTCATTCAGTACTTC
-,TRBJ2-7,TRBV20-1,many,CSARKTGITEQYF,TGCAGTGCTCGAAAAACAGGGATAACCGAGCAGTACTTC
TRBD1,TRBJ2-5,TRBV9,-,CASSVASIRGRKETQYF,TGTGCCAGCAGCGTCGCATCCATCAGGGGGCGTAAAGAGACCCAGTACTTC
-,TRBJ2-2,TRBV6-2/TRBV6-3,many,CASSNPNTGELFF,TGTGCCAGCAGCAACCCAAATACCGGGGAGCTGTTTTTT
TRBD2,TRBJ2-7,TRBV6-2/TRBV6-3,-,CASSSPAHGAGDSPYEQYF,TGTGCCAGCAGTTCTCCTGCCCACGGGGCGGGGGATAGTCCCTACGAGCAGTACTTC
TRBD1,TRBJ1-4,TRBV11-2,-,CASSSAGTGGWKLFF,TGTGCCAGCAGCTCGGCCGGGACAGGGGGTTGGAAACTGTTTTTT
TRBD1,TRBJ1-1,TRBV30,few,CAWRGDRVNEAFF,TGTGCCTGGAGGGGCGACAGGGTCAATGAAGCTTTCTTT
-,TRBJ2-2,TRBV6-5,once,CASSYSLGTNTGELFF,TGTGCCAGCAGTTACAGCCTAGGGACGAACACCGGGGAGCTGTTTTTT
-,TRBJ2-7,TRBV14,-,CASSQGYRDGTYEQHF,TGTGCCAGCAGCCAAGGATATAGGGACGGAACCTACGAGCAGCACTTC
-,TRBJ1-1,TRBV15,-,CATSRVFGQGMMTEAFF,TGTGCCACCAGCAGAGTCTTCGGGCAGGGGATGATGACTGAAGCTTTCTTT
TRBD1,TRBJ1-2,TRBV2,many,CASSERDRGNYGYTF,TGTGCCAGCAGTGAACGGGACAGGGGTAACTATGGCTACACCTTC
-,TRBJ2-7,TRBV27,many,CASHGRETYEQYF,TGTGCCAGCCATGGCAGGGAAACCTACGAGCAGTACTTC
-,TRBJ2-7,TRBV29-1,many,CSVIGGRPREQYF,TGCAGCGTTATCGGGGGCCGCCCTCGCGAGCAGTACTTC
-,TRBJ1-1,TRBV7-2,-,CASSLYLWAFF,TGTGCCAGCAGCTTATATCTCTGGGCTTTCTTT
-,TRBJ1-1,TRBV19,-,CASTAGFIGTEAFF,TGTGCCAGTACCGCAGGTTTCATAGGCACTGAAGCTTTCTTT
-,TRBJ2-2,TRBV2,-,CASSEELSGELFF,TGTGCCAGCAGTGAAGAATTGTCCGGGGAGCTGTTTTTT
-,TRBJ1-5,TRBV7-9,many,CASSFPHQPQHF,TGTGCCAGCAGCTTCCCCCATCAGCCCCAGCATTTT
-,TRBJ1-1,TRBV27,many,CASSLRVTENTEAFF,TGTGCCAGCAGCCTCCGAGTGACAGAGAACACTGAAGCTTTCTTT
-,TRBJ2-7,TRBV7-2,-,CASSPWHGSYEQYF,TGTGCCAGCAGCCCCTGGCACGGGTCCTACGAGCAGTACTTC
-,TRBJ2-2,TRBV6-5,many,CASTHGGIGELFF,TGTGCCAGCACCCACGGAGGTATCGGGGAGCTGTTTTTT
-,TRBJ2-7,TRBV6-1,many,CASRTSGGSAHEQYF,TGTGCCAGCAGAACCTCAGGGGGGTCAGCCCACGAGCAGTACTTC
-,TRBJ2-7,TRBV2,-,CAGGTLAGASYEQYF,TGTGCCGGGGGGACGTTGGCGGGGGCTTCCTACGAGCAGTACTTC
TRBD1,TRBJ1-6,TRBV20-1,-,CSAQGTGGNSPLHF,TGCAGTGCCCAGGGGACAGGGGGAAATTCACCCCTCCACTTT
-,TRBJ1-5,TRBV28,many,CASSLNPKRYQPQHF,TGTGCCAGCAGTTTAAACCCAAAACGCTATCAGCCCCAGCATTTT
-,TRBJ2-2,TRBV5-5,many,CASSTIGELFF,TGTGCCAGCAGCACGATCGGGGAGCTGTTTTTT
-,TRBJ2-7,TRBV6-2/TRBV6-3,few,CASSYSIRPGLAAYEQYF,TGTGCCAGCAGTTACTCGATAAGGCCCGGGCTTGCGGCCTACGAGCAGTACTTC
-,TRBJ1-2,TRBV3-1,-,CASSQEKNLTF,TGTGCCAGCAGCCAAGAAAAGAACTTGACCTTC
-,TRBJ1-5,TRBV6-1,many,CATHGGFNQPQHF,TGTGCCACTCATGGGGGTTTCAATCAGCCCCAGCATTTT
-,TRBJ2-5,TRBV6-2/TRBV6-3,few,CASSSSGAKETQYF,TGTGCCAGCAGTTCCTCCGGTGCGAAGGAGACCCAGTACTTC
-,TRBJ2-7,TRBV4-1,many,CASSQDGSWTAPYEQYF,TGCGCCAGCAGCCAAGATGGTTCCTGGACGGCACCCTACGAGCAGTACTTC
TRBD2,TRBJ2-7,TRBV16,many,CASSQAGGAGYEQYF,TGTGCCAGCAGCCAAGCCGGGGGGGCCGGGTACGAGCAGTACTTC
-,TRBJ1-1,TRBV20-1,-,CSASRLNTEAFF,TGCAGTGCTAGTCGGCTTAACACTGAAGCTTTCTTT
-,TRBJ1-1,TRBV12-3/TRBV12-4,many,CASSFTADTEAFF,TGTGCCAGCAGTTTCACGGCGGACACTGAAGCTTTCTTT
-,TRBJ2-7,TRBV30,many,CAWVQAYEQYF,TGTGCCTGGGTCCAGGCCTACGAGCAGTACTTC
TRBD2,TRBJ2-5,TRBV28,many,CASSLGAGGPSETQYF,TGTGCCAGCAGTTTGGGAGCGGGGGGGCCGTCTGAGACCCAGTACTTC
-,TRBJ2-7,TRBV12-3/TRBV12-4,many,CASSFSRQGAPYEQYF,TGTGCCAGCAGTTTCTCTAGGCAGGGTGCCCCCTACGAGCAGTACTTC
-,TRBJ1-5,TRBV7-2,few,CASSHKVVVEQPQHF,TGTGCCAGCAGCCACAAGGTGGTTGTGGAACAGCCCCAGCATTTT
-,TRBJ2-2,TRBV27,many,CASSLSGYTGELFF,TGTGCCAGCAGTTTATCAGGGTACACCGGGGAGCTGTTTTTT
-,TRBJ1-5,TRBV5-5,many,CASSLLPDLPLGQPQHF,TGTGCCAGCAGCTTGCTACCAGACCTCCCCCTGGGTCAGCCCCAGCATTTT
TRBD1,TRBJ1-2,TRBV20-1,many,CSADRVADGYTF,TGCAGTGCCGACAGGGTGGCGGATGGCTACACCTTC
-,TRBJ2-5,TRBV19,-,CASSIASGETQYF,TGTGCCAGTAGTATCGCGAGTGGAGAGACCCAGTACTTC
TRBD1,TRBJ1-2,TRBV2,-,CASNLDRGGVGYTF,TGTGCCAGCAATCTAGACAGGGGCGGTGTCGGCTACACCTTC
TRBD1,TRBJ2-2,TRBV30,many,CALGQGNTGELFF,TGTGCCTTGGGACAGGGAAACACCGGGGAGCTGTTTTTT
-,TRBJ1-2,TRBV15,few,CATSPRTGDGYTF,TGTGCCACCAGCCCCCGAACGGGGGATGGCTACACCTTC
-,TRBJ1-1,TRBV4-1,-,CASSQNINPKACF,TGCGCCAGCAGCCAAAACATCAATCCCAAAGCTTGCTTT
-,TRBJ1-1,TRBV20-1,many,CSARDFLRDMNTEAFF,TGCAGTGCTAGGGACTTTCTCAGGGACATGAACACTGAAGCTTTCTTT
TRBD1,TRBJ2-7,TRBV12-3/TRBV12-4,many,CASTRQGATYEQYF,TGTGCCAGCACCCGACAGGGGGCAACGTACGAGCAGTACTTC
TRBD1,TRBJ1-5,TRBV6-1,-,CASRPWAGGYQPQHF,TGTGCCAGCCGACCATGGGCAGGGGGCTATCAGCCCCAGCATTTT
TRBD1,TRBJ1-2,TRBV28,many,CASSTRTGATPLAGYTF,TGTGCCAGCAGCACTAGGACAGGGGCTACCCCCTTGGCCGGCTACACCTTC
-,TRBJ1-3,TRBV4-1,many,CASSQAPDRYSGNTIYF,TGCGCCAGCAGCCAAGCACCGGACCGCTACTCTGGAAACACCATATATTTT
-,TRBJ1-5,TRBV6-2/TRBV6-3,-,CASSRLGPNSNQPQHF,TGTGCCAGCAGTCGACTGGGACCGAATAGCAATCAGCCCCAGCATTTT
TRBD1,TRBJ1-1,TRBV11-2,many,CASSSRGTANTEAFF,TGTGCCAGCAGCTCCAGGGGGACAGCGAACACTGAAGCTTTCTTT
-,TRBJ1-5,TRBV15,-,CATSRKGRRNQPQHF,TGTGCCACCAGCAGGAAGGGGCGACGCAATCAGCCCCAGCATTTT
TRBD1,TRBJ1-1,TRBV4-2,few,CASSQDRGQMNTEAFF,TGTGCCAGCAGCCAAGACCGGGGACAGATGAACACTGAAGCTTTCTTT